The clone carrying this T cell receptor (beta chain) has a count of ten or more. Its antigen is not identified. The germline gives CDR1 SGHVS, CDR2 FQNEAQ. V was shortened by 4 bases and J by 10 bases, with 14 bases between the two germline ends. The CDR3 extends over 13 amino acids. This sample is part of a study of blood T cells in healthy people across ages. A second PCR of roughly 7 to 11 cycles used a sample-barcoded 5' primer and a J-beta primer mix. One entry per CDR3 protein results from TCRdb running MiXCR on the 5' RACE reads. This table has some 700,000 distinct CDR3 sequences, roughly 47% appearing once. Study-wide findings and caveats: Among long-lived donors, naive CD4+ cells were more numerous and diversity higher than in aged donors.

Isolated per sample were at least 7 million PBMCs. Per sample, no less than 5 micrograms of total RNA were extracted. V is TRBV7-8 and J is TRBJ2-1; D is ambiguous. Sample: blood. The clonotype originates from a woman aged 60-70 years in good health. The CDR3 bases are TGTGCCAGCAGCTCCGACCCCCCAGGCGAGCAGTTCTTC. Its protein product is CASSSDPPGEQFF.